This T cell receptor (beta chain) is drawn from a study of T cell repertoires in breast cancer. Germline CDR1 reads LNHDA; CDR2 reads SQIVND (reference sequence). V was clipped by 5 bases and J by 9 bases, with 20 bases between them. The length of the CDR3 is 15 residues. Unpaired genes were suppressed by blocking oligonucleotides during a second nested PCR. TCRdb fed the emulsion pairing reads into MiXCR, producing one record per CDR3 protein. The repertoire has roughly 39,000 distinct CDR3 sequences, 45% of them found once; the top ten carry approximately 57%. Paired alpha-beta TCRs of CD8+ T cells were analyzed by expanded emulsion RT-PCR. Positively selected CD8+ T cells rested overnight with approximately 9.3 IU/mL IL-2 before emulsion RT-PCR. This clonotype was seen only a few times.

The receptor was isolated from a pool of human donors with breast cancer or a healthy control (not recorded which). The chain is built from TRBV19 and TRBJ1-5, with TRBD1 as a possible D gene (6 bases). The sequencing input was CD8+ T cells. CDR3 region: CASSSPDRLRGPQHF. The CDR3 coding sequence is TGTGCCAGTAGTTCCCCGGACAGATTGCGCGGGCCCCAGCATTTT.